This T cell receptor beta chain was identified during a study of blood T cell repertoires in COVID-19. Looked up from germline, CDR1 is MNHEY and CDR2 is SVGAGI. Trimming left V 7 bases short and J 0 bases short, with 7 bases between. The CDR3 covers 13 residues. Generated by immunoSEQ multiplex PCR, the TCRdb table keeps only in-frame clones and is missing some. The sample records 35,000 to 50,000 clones, nearly 70% being singletons. This chain uses TRBV6-5 with TRBJ2-1; D remains ambiguous. The sequence derives from a man aged 80 or over with acute or convalescent COVID-19. Input material: peripheral blood. CDR3 sequence: CASTLRSYNEQFF. In nucleotides, the CDR3 is TGTGCCAGCACCCTCCGCTCCTACAATGAGCAGTTCTTC.